This TCR beta chain was retrieved from a study of OX40 agonist ivuxolimab in advanced cancers. This table comes from immunoSEQ multiplex PCR, and its TCRdb copy is limited to in-frame clones, with some not included. Here the sample spans 72,000 or so clones, roughly 84% being singletons. V lost 4 bases to trimming and J lost 0 bases, with 9 bases between them. There are 14 residues in the CDR3. Germline CDR1 is MNHNY and CDR2 is SVGAGI (reference sequence). The rearrangement links TRBV6-6 to TRBJ1-1; unclear D gene. This TCR came from an adult with an advanced solid tumor such as melanoma, head and neck, liver or kidney cancer. The input for sequencing was CD4+ or CD8+ T cells sorted from blood, taken in a trial of the OX40 agonist ivuxolimab. The CDR3 spells CASSSPRLNTEAFF. The CDR3 DNA reads TGTGCCAGCAGTTCACCTCGACTGAACACTGAAGCTTTCTTT.